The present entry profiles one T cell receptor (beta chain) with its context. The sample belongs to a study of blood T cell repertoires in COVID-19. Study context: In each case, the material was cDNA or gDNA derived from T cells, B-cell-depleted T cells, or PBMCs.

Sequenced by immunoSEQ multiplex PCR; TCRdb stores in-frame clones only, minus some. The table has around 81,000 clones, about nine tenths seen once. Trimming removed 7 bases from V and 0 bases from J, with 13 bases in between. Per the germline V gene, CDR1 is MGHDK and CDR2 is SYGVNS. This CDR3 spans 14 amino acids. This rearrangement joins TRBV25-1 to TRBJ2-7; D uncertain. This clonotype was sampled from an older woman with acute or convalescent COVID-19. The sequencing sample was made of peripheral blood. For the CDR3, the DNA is TGTGCCAGCACTTGGAGTGAAAGCTCCTACGAGCAGTACTTC. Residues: CASTWSESSYEQYF.